Sequencing of this TCR beta chain was carried out in a study of tumor-infiltrating lymphocytes in primary liver carcinoma. Notes on this clonotype: No conserved phenylalanine or tryptophan is present at the end of the CDR3, so a read error is the likely explanation.

This CDR3 spans 15 amino acids. V was clipped by 0 bases and J by 4 bases, with 13 bases between them. Per germline, CDR1 SGHAT and CDR2 FQNNGV. TCR beta cDNA was made from roughly 450 ng total RNA with a constant-region primer. Three nested multiplex PCR rounds of slightly modified ARM-PCR generated TCR beta libraries. TRBV1-TRBV30 forward primers paired with a C-beta reverse primer were used in the first two PCR rounds, which ran approximately 10 cycles each. TCRdb ran MiXCR on the multiplex PCR reads and lists one entry per CDR3 protein. The sample includes about 92,000 distinct CDR3 sequences, about 73% seen only once; the top ten take roughly 30%. For each extraction, RNA and DNA were obtained together from 20-30 mg of unsorted bulk tissue.

The chain joins TRBV11-2 to TRBJ2-7, with D unresolved. The TCR originated in a man aged 35 to 55 with primary liver carcinoma and hepatitis B virus infection. Input material: tumor-adjacent normal liver tissue. In nucleotides, the CDR3 is TGTGCCAGCAGCTTAGATCATTACTCTACTTACGAGCAGTACCTC. It specifies CASSLDHYSTYEQYL.